The 15 T cell receptor beta chains presented below share a single source sample, sequenced in a study of regulatory T cells in long-lasting Graves disease. Time point described: newly diagnosed GD, antithyroid drugs for less than 3 months. Researchers made the TCR library from RNA that was extracted from PBMCs. For TCR beta, libraries came from iRepertoire HTBI primers and Arm-PCR of CDR3 regions. TCRdb re-called the multiplex PCR reads through MiXCR, storing one row per CDR3 protein. The sample has roughly 560,000 distinct CDR3 sequences, 15% to 20% seen once. These data were also reused for a study on T cells in Graves' hyperthyroidism and ophthalmopathy.

The specimen was peripheral blood mononuclear cells (PBMCs), collected at new diagnosis, from a patient treated with antithyroid drugs. The receptors were gathered from a woman aged 35 to 60 with Graves disease.

This clonotype was seen repeatedly, ten times or more. The genes are TRBV20-1 and TRBJ2-7; either TRBD1 or TRBD2 may supply D (5 bases each). Trimming shortened V by 5 bases and J by 4 bases, and 9 bases separated the two germline ends. Germline loops: CDR1 DFQATT, CDR2 SNEGSKA (reference sequence). The CDR3 covers 11 residues. The CDR3 is CSAGGTYEQYF. CDR3 DNA: TGCAGTGCTGGGGGAACGTACGAGCAGTACTTC.

This clonotype was detected only a few times. The chain links TRBV19 to TRBJ2-1, with 13 bases matching TRBD2. Trimming at V came to 6 bases and at J to 7 bases, leaving 6 bases not matched to a gene. This CDR3 is built from 15 residues. CDR1 and CDR2 from the germline V gene are LNHDA and SQIVND (reference sequence). The CDR3 sequence is CASRSWTSGGNEQFF. CDR3 sequence (DNA): TGTGCCAGTAGGTCTTGGACTAGCGGGGGTAATGAGCAGTTCTTC.

This chain uses TRBV30 with TRBJ2-4; 9 bases fit TRBD1. Germline V lookup: CDR1 GTSNPN, CDR2 SVGIG (reference sequence). V trimming: 2 bases; J trimming: 8 bases; junction bases outside the gene matches: 4. The CDR3 covers 13 residues. CDR3 in amino acids: CAWSSQGADIQYF. The CDR3 coding sequence is TGTGCCTGGAGTTCACAGGGGGCGGACATTCAGTACTTC. The full variable domain, in which reference TRBV30 and TRBJ2-4 provide the parts outside the CDR3, is SQTIHQWPATLVQPVGSPLSLECTVEGTSNPNLYWYRQAAGRGLQLLFYSVGIGQISSEVPQNLSASRPQDRQFILSSKKLLLSDSGFYLCAWSSQGADIQYFGAGTRLSVL.

This clonotype was recorded at least ten times. V usage is TRBV12-3 or TRBV12-4 and J usage is TRBJ1-1, with 7 bases fitting TRBD1. The CDR3 is 14 residues long. The V segment lost 6 bases and the J segment 1 base; nucleotides outside the gene matches: 5. CDR3 nucleotides: TGTGCCAGCAGGGGGGGGACAGCGAACACTGAAGCTTTCTTT. Its translation is CASRGGTANTEAFF.

In its sample, this clonotype was seen a few times. The CDR3 bases are TGTGCCAGCAGCTTAGGTCCCGGGCCCTACCGCACAGATACGCAGTATTTT. The encoded protein is CASSLGPGPYRTDTQYF. The chain is built from TRBV11-2 and TRBJ2-3; D gene uncertain. Trimming removed 1 base from V and 1 base from J, with 15 bases in between. Germline values: CDR1 SGHAT, CDR2 FQNNGV. The CDR3 spans 17 residues.

This clonotype has ten or more counts. J is TRBJ1-5 and V is TRBV12-3 or TRBV12-4; 8 bases map to TRBD1. Unmatched junction bases numbered 9, after V lost 7 bases and J lost 13 bases. The CDR3 is 12 residues long. CDR3 in amino acids: CASTSGTGIQHF. The CDR3 region has the DNA TGTGCCAGCACCTCCGGGACAGGTATTCAGCATTTT.

Many counts were recorded for this clonotype. The V call is TRBV3-1, the J call TRBJ1-2; a weak D match, TRBD1 (5 bases). Germline V lookup: CDR1 LGHDT, CDR2 YNNKEL (reference sequence). The CDR3 sequence is 13 residues long. Between the trimmed V and J ends, which lost 6 bases and 2 bases, there was a span of 10 bases. The DNA for the CDR3 is TGTGCCAGCAGTGAGACAGAGAACTATGGCTACACCTTC. Residues: CASSETENYGYTF. Using reference TRBV3-1 and TRBJ1-2 for the parts outside the CDR3, the full variable domain is DTAVSQTPKYLVTQMGNDKSIKCEQNLGHDTMYWYKQDSKKFLKIMFSYNNKELIINETVPNRFSPKSPDKAHLNLHINSLELGDSAVYFCASSETENYGYTFGSGTRLTVV.

Comments on this clonotype: A clone one base away is much larger, so this may be a read error. This chain connects TRBV6-9 to TRBJ1-2; D possibly corresponds to TRBD1 (6 bases). The V end lost 3 bases, the J end lost 4 bases, and 15 bases lay between the germline ends. CDR1 is MNHGY and CDR2 is SVAAGI in the germline V gene. The CDR3 loop spans 15 amino acids. CDR3 loop: CASSYNSGTSYGYTF. The DNA of the CDR3 is TGTGCCAGCAGTTACAATTCGGGGACAAGCTATGGCTACACCTTC.

The rearrangement links TRBV19 to TRBJ1-1; D remains ambiguous. Trimming pared 10 bases from V and 1 base from J, leaving 10 bases between. Germline CDR1 is LNHDA and CDR2 is SQIVND (reference sequence). The CDR3 has 12 amino acids. CDR3 nucleotide sequence: TGTGCCACTATATTCAGGAACACTGAAGCTTTCTTT. Encoded protein: CATIFRNTEAFF. The full variable domain, in which reference TRBV19 and TRBJ1-1 provide the parts outside the CDR3, is DGGITQSPKYLFRKEGQNVTLSCEQNLNHDAMYWYRQDPGQGLRLIYYSQIVNDFQKGDIAEGYSVSREKKESFPLTVTSAQKNPTAFYLCATIFRNTEAFFGQGTRLTVV.

The chain is built from TRBV19 and TRBJ1-1; perhaps TRBD1 as D (5 bases). V was clipped by 3 bases and J by 8 bases, with 7 bases between them. Germline-derived CDR1 and CDR2 are LNHDA and SQIVND (reference sequence). The CDR3 consists of 11 residues. For the CDR3, the DNA is TGTGCCAGTAGTATGAGGGGCGAAGCTTTCTTT. It yields the protein CASSMRGEAFF. Combining the CDR3 with reference TRBV19 and TRBJ1-1 gives the whole variable domain DGGITQSPKYLFRKEGQNVTLSCEQNLNHDAMYWYRQDPGQGLRLIYYSQIVNDFQKGDIAEGYSVSREKKESFPLTVTSAQKNPTAFYLCASSMRGEAFFGQGTRLTVV.

A note on this clonotype: The DNA is omitted, as the CDR3 cannot be located on it reliably, and the CDR3 follows TCRdb's listing. The chain joins TRBV10-1 to TRBJ1-1. The CDR3 sequence runs 12 residues, both termini included. Germline CDR1 reads WNHNN; CDR2 reads SYGVQD (reference sequence). This CDR3 is CASSTSVGEAFF.

The V call is TRBV7-9, the J call TRBJ1-4, with TRBD1 as a possible D gene (6 bases). V shed 5 bases and J shed 3 bases, with 19 bases lying between them. The CDR3 sequence is 17 residues long. Germline loops: CDR1 SEHNR, CDR2 FQNEAQ (reference sequence). CDR3 in amino acids: CASSPFLAGQANEKLFF. The CDR3 DNA follows: TGTGCCAGCAGCCCGTTTTTGGCGGGACAAGCTAATGAAAAACTGTTTTTT.

This clonotype appeared many times. The rearrangement uses TRBV6-2 or TRBV6-3 and TRBJ1-1; no clear D. The CDR3 runs to 13 residues. Germline lookup yields CDR1 MNHEY and CDR2 SVGEGT. The ends were cut back, 2 bases at V and 6 bases at J, with 10 bases in the middle. Here the CDR3 reads CASSYPPVSEAFF. The CDR3 DNA follows: TGTGCCAGCAGTTACCCTCCGGTTTCTGAAGCTTTCTTT.

This clonotype occurred a few times. The chain joins TRBV10-3 to TRBJ2-1, with D unresolved. The germline V gene encodes CDR1 ENHRY and CDR2 SYGVKD. This CDR3 spans 15 amino acids. V shed 3 bases and J shed 9 bases, with 18 bases lying between them. The CDR3 loop reads CAISDSSPPKGEQFF. The CDR3 nucleotides read TGTGCCATCAGTGACAGCAGTCCTCCGAAGGGTGAGCAGTTCTTC.

This clonotype appeared many times. The CDR3 sequence is CASSLVKGRTDTQYF. CDR3 DNA: TGTGCCAGCAGCTTAGTCAAGGGCCGCACAGATACGCAGTATTTT. The chain employs TRBV7-2 and TRBJ2-3; D ambiguous. Per the germline V gene, CDR1 is SGHTA and CDR2 is FQGNSA. The length of the CDR3 is 15 residues. The ends were cut back, 1 base at V and 1 base at J, with 9 bases in the middle.